This T cell receptor beta chain was sequenced for a study of regulatory T cells in long-lasting Graves disease. This clonotype was seen a few times. Its antigen is as yet unknown. A single base separates this from a much larger clone, so it may be a read error. Time point defined: newly diagnosed GD, antithyroid drugs for less than 3 months. Isolated PBMC RNA provided the starting material for the TCR library. Through Arm-PCR of CDR3 regions and iRepertoire HTBI primers, TCR beta libraries were built. TCRdb analysed the multiplex PCR reads with MiXCR anew, one entry per CDR3 protein. The sample lists about 430,000 distinct CDR3 sequences; 15% were seen once. General observations from the study: Having few samples may have compromised the accuracy. Persistent disease preferred TRBV28, TRBJ1-2 and TRBJ2-5.

V lost 3 bases and J lost 7, with 12 bases in between. In germline, CDR1 is MDHEN, CDR2 SYDVKM. The CDR3 is 14 residues long. The data also belong to a second study, concerning T cells in Graves' hyperthyroidism and ophthalmopathy. That paper adds: Diagnoses were made from clinical symptoms, serum measures (thyroxine and TRAb), thyroid ultrasound and orbital computed tomography. Most thyroid clonotypes expanded above 0.001 appeared in blood too.

This receptor was identified in a woman aged 40 to 50 with Graves disease. This chain connects TRBV28 to TRBJ1-4, with no clear D. This specimen consisted of peripheral blood mononuclear cells (PBMCs), obtained at new diagnosis, from a patient treated with antithyroid drugs. The CDR3 protein is CASSLKEAGEKLFF. CDR3 coding DNA: TGTGCCAGCAGTTTGAAGGAGGCAGGTGAAAAACTGTTTTTT.